This T cell receptor (beta chain) appears in the sequencing data of a study of regulatory T cells in long-lasting Graves disease. Findings and caveats of the study: Reduced TCR diversity was observed in persistent Graves' patients versus newly diagnosed patients. Possibly, accuracy suffered from the small sample size.

The sample's time point: persistent/refractory GD, antithyroid drugs over 5 years with positive TRAb. Extracted RNA from PBMCs served as the source of the TCR library. Graves' disease diagnoses followed American Thyroid Association guidelines. Patients hailed from an endocrinology department in Xi'an, China. Unmatched junction bases numbered 18, after V lost 6 bases and J lost 9 bases. The CDR3 is 16 residues long. A remark on this clonotype: Its antigen is not identified.

With iRepertoire HTBI primers and Arm-PCR of CDR3 regions, TCR beta libraries were built. A single record per CDR3 protein comes from TCRdb applying MiXCR to the multiplex PCR reads. The sample lists 430,000 or so distinct CDR3 sequences; around 20% were seen once. The sequence derives from a female donor with Graves disease. The source material was peripheral blood mononuclear cells (PBMCs), sampled when the disease was refractory, from a patient treated with antithyroid drugs. V usage is TRBV12-3 or TRBV12-4 and J usage is TRBJ2-3; 7 bases agree with TRBD2. The CDR3 here is CASRTGASGSQGTQYF. The CDR3 nucleotides are TGTGCCAGCAGGACCGGGGCTAGCGGATCACAAGGGACGCAGTATTTT.